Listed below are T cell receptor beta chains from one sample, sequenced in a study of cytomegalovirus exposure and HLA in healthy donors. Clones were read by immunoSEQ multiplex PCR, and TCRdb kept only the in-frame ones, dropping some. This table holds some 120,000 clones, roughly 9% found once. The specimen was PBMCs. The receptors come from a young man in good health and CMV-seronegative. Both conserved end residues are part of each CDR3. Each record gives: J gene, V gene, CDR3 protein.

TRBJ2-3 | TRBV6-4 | CASSASGSTDTQYF
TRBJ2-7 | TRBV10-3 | CAISEPGTVYYEQYF
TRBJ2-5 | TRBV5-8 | CASSVGRAGETQYF
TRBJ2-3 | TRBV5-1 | CASRRSTVDTQYF
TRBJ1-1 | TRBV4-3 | CASSRTGTAELEAFF
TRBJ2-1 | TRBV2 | CASRGARQGTYNEQFF
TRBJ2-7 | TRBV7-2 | CASSSTGEDEQYF
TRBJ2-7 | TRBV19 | CASSTGAGDYEQYF
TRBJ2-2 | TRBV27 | CASSLVPDRTGELFF
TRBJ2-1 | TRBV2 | CASLGIGVNEQFF
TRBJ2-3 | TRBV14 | CASSQVGGRADTQYF
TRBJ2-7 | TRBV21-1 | CASSKGPGSYEQYF
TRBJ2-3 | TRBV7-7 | CASSLVRADTQYF
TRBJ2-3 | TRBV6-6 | CASSWGWEADTQYF
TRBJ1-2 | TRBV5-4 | CASSPGAQNYGYTF
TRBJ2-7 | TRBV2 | CASSERQSYGEQYF
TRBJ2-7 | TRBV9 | CASSVGYSSYEQYF
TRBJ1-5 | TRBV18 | CASSPGWAENQPQHF
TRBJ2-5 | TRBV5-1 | CASSLVAGGTQETQYF
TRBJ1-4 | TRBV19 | CASSRTSGGTNEKLFF
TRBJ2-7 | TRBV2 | CASTLSTGNYEQYF
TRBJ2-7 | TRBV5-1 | CASSSLTSGRGEQYF
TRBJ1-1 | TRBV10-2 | CASSPGVFTEAFF
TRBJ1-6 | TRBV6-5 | CASSYAGQGGSPLHF